These 27 T cell receptor beta chains came from one sample sequenced in a study of T-cell reconstitution after alpha-beta-depleted transplantation in children. This sample's TCRbeta library carried unique molecular identifier barcodes. TCRdb ran MiXCR on the PCR reads and lists one entry per CDR3 protein. The repertoire includes 200,000 to 300,000 distinct CDR3 sequences, 6.5% to 10% of them detected once, and 6.3% sits in the top ten. The starting material was PBMCs, mostly from graft donor cells, obtained 180 days after TCRalphabeta/CD19-depleted stem cell transplant. The receptors originated from a male patient younger than 18 who had a stem cell transplant for acute lymphoblastic leukemia, so the T cells may come from the graft donor.

Ten or more counts support this clonotype. This chain links TRBV12-3 or TRBV12-4 with TRBJ1-2; unclear D gene. V lost 3 bases and J 7 bases, leaving 9 bases between the germline ends. There are 12 residues in the CDR3. Here the CDR3 reads CASSFPWGGYTF. The CDR3 region has the DNA TGTGCCAGCAGTTTTCCGTGGGGTGGCTACACCTTC.

There are many counts of this clonotype. The chain combines TRBV6-5 with TRBJ1-2; 7 bases match TRBD1. CDR1 MNHEY and CDR2 SVGAGI come from the germline V gene. There are 16 residues in the CDR3. V lost 5 bases and J lost 0; bases outside the gene matches: 9. The CDR3 DNA follows: TGTGCCAGCAGTACCCCAGGGGGGACCTCTAACTATGGCTACACCTTC. It is translated as CASSTPGGTSNYGYTF.

This clonotype was seen ten or more times. The chain combines TRBV5-1 with TRBJ2-7, with a weak D call TRBD2 (6 bases). From germline, CDR1 is SGHRS and CDR2 YFSETQ. CDR3 size: 13 residues. The ends were cut back, 5 bases at V and 2 bases at J, with 11 bases in the middle. CDR3: CASSGGETYEQYF. CDR3 coding DNA: TGCGCCAGCAGTGGCGGGGAAACCTACGAGCAGTACTTC.

There are many counts of this clonotype. This chain links TRBV29-1 with TRBJ2-7; D is perhaps TRBD1 (7 bases). Trimming removed 7 bases at V and 4 bases at J, with 17 bases between. The germline V gene has CDR1 SQVTM and CDR2 ANQGSEA. The CDR3 is made up of 13 amino acids. The CDR3 DNA reads as TGCAGCGCATCGGAGGGGGCAGGGTACGAGCAGTACTTC. It codes for CSASEGAGYEQYF.

This clonotype was counted at least ten times. The CDR3, as DNA: TGTGCCAGCACCCCACCTGTAGCGGGACGGCTCGATGAGCAGTTCTTC. Translation: CASTPPVAGRLDEQFF. V and J are TRBV28 and TRBJ2-1; 8 bases line up with TRBD2. CDR1 is MDHEN, CDR2 SYDVKM, per germline. The CDR3 covers 16 residues. V dropped 7 bases and J dropped 8; count of bases not matched to a gene: 16.

At least ten counts were recorded for this clonotype. The chain combines TRBV27 with TRBJ2-7; 8 nucleotides match TRBD2. CDR3 length equals 13 residues. Germline-derived CDR1 and CDR2 are MNHEY and SMNVEV (reference sequence). With V trimmed by 8 bases and J by 1 base, 4 bases remained unmatched. CDR3 residues: CASRGGFSYEQYF. CDR3 coding DNA: TGTGCCAGCCGCGGGGGGTTTTCCTACGAGCAGTACTTC.

The chain recombines TRBV20-1 with TRBJ1-5; maybe TRBD1 (5 bases). The ends were cut back, 2 bases at V and 0 bases at J, with 14 bases in the middle. CDR1 and CDR2 from the germline V gene are DFQATT and SNEGSKA (reference sequence). The CDR3 sequence is 16 residues long. CDR3 sequence reads: CSARRDSPYSNQPQHF. The CDR3 DNA sequence: TGCAGTGCTAGAAGGGACTCACCTTATAGCAATCAGCCCCAGCATTTT.

This clonotype showed up many times. The J gene is TRBJ1-4, the V gene TRBV5-6; D is perhaps TRBD1 (6 bases). Germline CDR1 SGHDT, CDR2 YYEEEE. The V end lost 4 bases, the J end lost 8 bases, and 21 bases lay between the germline ends. The length of the CDR3 is 16 residues. The CDR3 spells CASSLGLDSSGEKLFF. CDR3 nucleotides: TGTGCCAGCAGCCTAGGACTGGACAGCTCCGGAGAAAAACTGTTTTTT. The full variable domain, rest sourced from reference TRBV5-6 and TRBJ1-4, is DAGVTQSPTHLIKTRGQQVTLRCSPKSGHDTVSWYQQALGQGPQFIFQYYEEEERQRGNFPDRFSGHQFPNYSSELNVNALLLGDSALYLCASSLGLDSSGEKLFFGSGTQLSVL.

The chain couples TRBV9 to TRBJ1-5; 10 nucleotides align to TRBD1. Unmatched junction bases numbered 6, after V lost 6 bases and J lost 0 bases. Germline CDR1 SGDLS, CDR2 YYNGEE. The CDR3 is 16 residues long. The CDR3 is CASIGQGGGSNQPQHF. Written as DNA, the CDR3 is TGTGCCAGCATCGGACAGGGGGGGGGTAGCAATCAGCCCCAGCATTTT.

This clonotype was seen repeatedly, ten times or more. The CDR3 DNA sequence: TGTGCCACCCCCCCACAGGGCCCCGGGGAGCTGTTTTTT. Translated: CATPPQGPGELFF. This sequence joins TRBV24-1 and TRBJ2-2, with D possibly TRBD1 on 6 matching bases. Trimming left V 9 bases short and J 6 bases short, with 13 bases between. This CDR3 spans 13 amino acids. CDR1 and CDR2 from the germline V gene are KGHDR and SFDVKD.

In its sample, this clonotype was seen many times. The genes are TRBV9 and TRBJ2-3; 11 positions match TRBD1. Germline CDR1 SGDLS, CDR2 YYNGEE. With V trimmed by 0 bases and J by 3 bases, 3 bases remained unmatched. The CDR3 has 16 residues. The DNA of the CDR3 is TGTGCCAGCAGCGTAGAAGGACAGGGGGCGACAGATACGCAGTATTTT. Protein product: CASSVEGQGATDTQYF.

This clonotype was seen many times. At one of its ends the junction is not consistent with the germline gene, which may arise from a read error. J is TRBJ1-1 and V is TRBV7-3; maybe TRBD1 (5 bases). CDR3 length equals 13 residues. The germline CDR1 and CDR2 sequences are SGHTA and FQGTGA. The CDR3 is CASSRDGNSEAFF. The CDR3 nucleotides read TGTGCCAGCAGCCGGGACGGAAACAGTGAAGCTTTCTTT.

This chain connects TRBV2 to TRBJ2-7, with 12 bases matching TRBD2. The CDR3 is 14 residues long. Germline V CDR1 and CDR2: SNHLY, FYNNEI. V was clipped by 8 bases and J by 0 bases; unmatched bases: 2. CDR3 DNA: TGTGCCAGCCGGACTAGCGGGGACTCCTACGAGCAGTACTTC. It encodes CASRTSGDSYEQYF.

This clonotype has a single count. The J gene is TRBJ2-7, the V gene TRBV5-4; D gene uncertain. Trimming pared 9 bases from V and 0 bases from J, leaving 13 bases between. Germline V gene data show CDR1 as SGHNT and CDR2 as YYREEE (reference sequence). This CDR3 spans 13 amino acids. This CDR3 is CAMSFWLSYEQYF. CDR3 DNA sequence: TGTGCCATGAGCTTCTGGCTCTCCTACGAGCAGTACTTC.

This clonotype was detected once. Compared with germline, one end of the junction differs, possibly owing to a read error. This chain joins TRBV18 and TRBJ1-2; possible D gene TRBD1, 5 bases. The germline CDR1 and CDR2 sequences are KGHSH and LQKENI. This CDR3 region has 13 residues. The CDR3 sequence: CASSVGPLYGHTF. DNA of the CDR3: TGTGCCAGCTCTGTGGGGCCCCTCTATGGCCACACCTTC.

On this clonotype itself: A much larger clone lies one base from this, so it may be a read error. The chain is built from TRBV5-5 and TRBJ1-1, with D maybe TRBD1 (5 bases). Germline CDR1 and CDR2: SGHKS and YYEKEE (reference sequence). V lost 4 bases and J 8 bases, leaving 21 bases between the germline ends. The CDR3 length is 15 residues. CDR3 sequence reads: CASSHLPGDSKEAFF. The CDR3 nucleotides are TGTGCCAGCAGCCATCTCCCCGGGGACTCAAAGGAAGCTTTCTTT.

This clonotype was counted many times. The gene calls are TRBV5-6 and TRBJ2-3; 9 nucleotides align to TRBD2. The CDR3 runs 17 residues. The germline CDR1 and CDR2 sequences are SGHDT and YYEEEE. The V and J ends lost 4 bases and 5 bases, in that order; junction bases with no gene match: 14. The CDR3 here is CASSPNLASGVLDTQYF. The CDR3 bases are TGTGCCAGCAGCCCTAACCTGGCTAGCGGGGTACTAGATACGCAGTATTTT.

This clonotype was picked up many times. This chain connects TRBV5-5 to TRBJ1-2; no reliable D call. CDR3 length equals 13 residues. Trimming pared 0 bases from V and 4 bases from J, leaving 7 bases between. Per germline, CDR1 SGHKS and CDR2 YYEKEE (reference sequence). The CDR3 sequence is CASSLEPSYGYTF. CDR3 bases: TGTGCCAGCAGCTTGGAACCTTCCTATGGCTACACCTTC. The full variable domain, its missing parts supplied by reference TRBV5-5 and TRBJ1-2, is DAGVTQSPTHLIKTRGQQVTLRCSPISGHKSVSWYQQVLGQGPQFIFQYYEKEERGRGNFPDRFSARQFPNYSSELNVNALLLGDSALYLCASSLEPSYGYTFGSGTRLTVV.

This clonotype was counted a few times. The junction does not match germline at one end; this may be a read error. In DNA, the CDR3 is TGTGCCGGCTCGCCATACGGGACAGTAACTTTTTCTAACTATGGCTACACCTTC. Its protein is CAGSPYGTVTFSNYGYTF. V usage is TRBV18 and J usage is TRBJ1-2; TRBD1 matches at 7 bases. The CDR3 spans 18 residues. CDR1 and CDR2 (germline): KGHSH, LQKENI.

The V call is TRBV2, the J call TRBJ2-4, with D possibly TRBD1 on 5 matching bases. Germline V lookup: CDR1 SNHLY, CDR2 FYNNEI. CDR3 length: 19 residues. V was trimmed by 2 bases and J by 0 bases, leaving 20 bases between them. The CDR3, as DNA: TGTGCCAGCAGTGAAAAGGGGTCGCTCAACTTCCTAGCCAAAAACATTCAGTACTTC. This codes for CASSEKGSLNFLAKNIQYF.

The chain combines TRBV25-1 with TRBJ2-7; 7 bases agree with TRBD1. The junction had 8 bases not matched to a gene; V was cut back by 7 bases and J by 2 bases. The CDR3 runs to 14 residues. Looked up from germline, CDR1 is MGHDK and CDR2 is SYGVNS. The CDR3 sequence: CASTRDSPPYEQYF. DNA for the CDR3: TGTGCCAGCACCCGGGACAGTCCACCCTACGAGCAGTACTTC.

This clonotype was recorded at least ten times. The J gene is TRBJ1-2, the V gene TRBV7-9; D ambiguous. V was pared by 5 bases and J by 2 bases, with 12 bases between. Germline V gene data show CDR1 as SEHNR and CDR2 as FQNEAQ (reference sequence). This CDR3 comprises 14 residues. The CDR3 protein is CASSLPTENYGYTF. The CDR3, as DNA: TGTGCCAGCAGCCTCCCGACGGAGAACTATGGCTACACCTTC.

The J gene is TRBJ2-2, the V gene TRBV7-6, with 8 bases that match TRBD2. The ends lost 4 bases at V and 3 bases at J; junction bases unmatched: 10. CDR1 and CDR2 (germline): SGHVS, FNYEAQ. CDR3 length: 17 residues. This chain's CDR3 is CASSSGRTGGYTGELFF. For the CDR3, the DNA is TGTGCCAGCAGCTCGGGGCGGACGGGAGGGTACACCGGGGAGCTGTTTTTT.

Many counts were recorded for this clonotype. The V gene is TRBV20-1, the J gene TRBJ2-7; D is unclear. Trimming pared 1 base from V and 3 bases from J, leaving 19 bases between. Germline-derived CDR1 and CDR2 are DFQATT and SNEGSKA (reference sequence). The CDR3 runs 16 residues. Written as DNA, the CDR3 is TGCAGTGCTAGAGGGTTCACCGGGTCCCTCAACTACGAGCAGTACTTC. Amino acid sequence: CSARGFTGSLNYEQYF.

The CDR3, as DNA: TGTGCCAGCAGTGTTTGGTACGAGCAGTACTTC. This translates into CASSVWYEQYF. J is TRBJ2-7 and V is TRBV12-3 or TRBV12-4; D unclear. This CDR3 has 11 residues. With 5 bases removed from V and 4 bases from J, the gap between germline ends came to 6 bases.

Of note for this clonotype: A much larger clone differs from this one at a single base, so this may be a read error. V usage is TRBV11-2 and J usage is TRBJ2-1; D might be TRBD2 (7 bases). Germline V gene sequence: CDR1 SGHAT, CDR2 FQNNGV. This CDR3 region has 15 residues. Deletions cut 4 bases from V and 6 bases from J, with 16 bases between. The CDR3 coding sequence is TGTGCCAGCAGCTACTGGGGGGGGGCAACCAATGAGCAGTTCTTC. Amino acid sequence: CASSYWGGATNEQFF.

This clonotype was seen at least ten times. This sequence joins TRBV7-9 and TRBJ2-1; 14 nucleotides agree with TRBD2. Germline loops: CDR1 SEHNR, CDR2 FQNEAQ (reference sequence). The junction had 7 bases not matched to a gene; V was cut back by 5 bases and J by 4 bases. The CDR3 runs 17 residues. The CDR3 nucleotides read TGTGCCAGCAGCCATCGGACTAGCGGGGGGCGATACAATGAGCAGTTCTTC. This sequence encodes CASSHRTSGGRYNEQFF. The full variable domain, completed using reference TRBV7-9 and TRBJ2-1, is DTGVSQNPRHKITKRGQNVTFRCDPISEHNRLYWYRQTLGQGPEFLTYFQNEAQLEKSRLLSDRFSAERPKGSFSTLEIQRTEQGDSAMYLCASSHRTSGGRYNEQFFGPGTRLTVL.